The 12 T cell receptor beta chains below come from one sample, sequenced in a study of read filtering for tumor transcriptome and immune sequencing. The library was built from roughly 400 ng RNA with molecular barcoded adaptors for alpha/delta and beta/gamma chains. Using its own MiXCR run on the reads, TCRdb lists one record per CDR3 protein. The sample holds 15,000 to 20,000 distinct CDR3 sequences, less than 25% seen once. Source material: a population of CD138-negative cells sorted from bone marrow. The receptors stem from a donor at least 40 years old with multiple myeloma.

This clonotype appeared many times. CDR3 nucleotide sequence: TGTGCCAGCAGTTACCGGAGTAGCTCCTACAATGAGCAGTTCTTC. It yields the protein CASSYRSSSYNEQFF. J is TRBJ2-1 and V is TRBV6-1; D uncertain. CDR3 length equals 15 residues. Between the trimmed V and J ends, which lost 5 bases and 0 bases, there was a span of 11 bases. CDR1 and CDR2 from the germline V gene are MNHNS and SASEGT.

This rearrangement joins TRBV20-1 to TRBJ1-5, with TRBD1 matching over 7 bases. The germline CDR1 and CDR2 sequences are DFQATT and SNEGSKA (reference sequence). This CDR3 has 14 amino acids. V gave up 5 bases and J gave up 4 bases; unmatched junction bases: 8. The CDR3 loop reads CSAPTGQFNQPQHF. DNA of the CDR3: TGCAGTGCTCCCACGGGACAGTTTAATCAGCCCCAGCATTTT.

This clonotype has only a few counts. A read error may explain this, as a much larger clone is one base away. The CDR3 end shows no conserved phenylalanine or tryptophan, and so a read error is likely. V gene TRBV28 combines with J gene TRBJ2-7; 8 bases align to TRBD2. Trimming at V came to 1 base and at J to 3 bases, leaving 17 bases not matched to a gene. Germline CDR1 is MDHEN and CDR2 is SYDVKM. CDR3 length equals 19 residues. The CDR3 here is CASSLSGTLSGSINYEQYL. The CDR3 coding sequence is TGTGCCAGCAGTTTATCGGGCACTCTGAGCGGGAGTATCAACTACGAGCAGTACCTC.

As for this clonotype: The missing conserved phenylalanine or tryptophan at the end of this CDR3 makes a read error likely. The rearrangement uses TRBV19 and TRBJ2-7, with 9 bases fitting TRBD1. This CDR3 has 15 residues. CDR1 and CDR2 from the germline V gene are LNHDA and SQIVND (reference sequence). V shed 4 bases, J shed 3 bases, and the junction held 7 bases outside the gene matches. The CDR3 loop reads CASSTLPGQGYEQYL. CDR3 nucleotides: TGTGCCAGTAGTACGCTCCCGGGACAGGGCTACGAGCAGTACCTC.

This chain uses TRBV7-2 with TRBJ2-7, with D possibly being TRBD1 (5 bases). The CDR3 spans 13 residues. Trimming took 3 bases from V and 7 from J, leaving 13 bases between them. Germline V CDR1 and CDR2: SGHTA, FQGNSA. The CDR3 sequence is CASSFTGPGEQYF. The DNA for the CDR3 is TGTGCCAGCAGCTTTACAGGACCCGGAGAGCAGTACTTC.

The chain couples TRBV14 to TRBJ1-1; D is unresolved. The V gene's germline CDR1 is SGHDN and CDR2 FVKESK. V was clipped by 3 bases and J by 3 bases, with 5 bases between them. The CDR3 is 12 residues long. CDR3 sequence: CASSHVYTEAFF. The CDR3 nucleotides are TGTGCCAGCAGCCACGTCTACACTGAAGCTTTCTTT.

As for this clonotype: This may stem from a read error, because a much larger clone lies one nucleotide away. The V gene is TRBV4-2, the J gene TRBJ2-1; 8 bases map to TRBD2. This CDR3 is built from 15 residues. Germline CDR1 LGHNA, CDR2 YNFKEQ. CDR3 bases: TGTGCCAGCGGCCATCATAGCGGGGCCTACAATGAGCAGTTCTTC. Translating it yields CASGHHSGAYNEQFF.

This clonotype was recorded many times. The chain uses TRBV14 and TRBJ2-7; D remains unclear. This CDR3 spans 13 amino acids. V was cut by 1 base and J by 7 bases, with 11 bases left in between. The V gene's germline CDR1 is SGHDN and CDR2 FVKESK. CDR3 in amino acids: CASSQVANVEQYF. DNA of the CDR3: TGTGCCAGCAGCCAAGTTGCCAATGTGGAGCAGTACTTC.

Details on this clonotype: This may come from a read error, since a much larger clone is one base off. The CDR3 here is CACATLGGTDTQYF. The CDR3 DNA sequence: TGTGCCTGCGCCACGTTAGGGGGGACAGATACGCAGTATTTT. The chain links TRBV28 to TRBJ2-3; the D call may be TRBD1 or TRBD2 (6 bases each). Trimming took off 11 bases at V and 3 bases at J, with 18 bases between the two ends. CDR1 and CDR2 from the germline V gene are MDHEN and SYDVKM. This CDR3 comprises 14 residues.

The chain carries TRBV7-2 and TRBJ1-1, with D uncertain. V was cut by 0 bases and J by 0 bases, with 5 bases left in between. The CDR3 spans 14 residues. CDR1 is SGHTA and CDR2 is FQGNSA in the germline V gene. The CDR3 here is CASSLAVVNTEAFF. The CDR3 nucleotides are TGTGCCAGCAGCTTAGCGGTAGTGAACACTGAAGCTTTCTTT.

As to this clonotype: A read error may produce the germline difference seen at one junction end. The chain is built from TRBV5-1 and TRBJ1-1; D uncertain. This CDR3 has 16 residues. The germline gives CDR1 SGHRS, CDR2 YFSETQ. For the CDR3, the DNA is TGCGCCGGCAGCTTGGAAGGCCCCGGGGTGAACACTGAAGCTTTCTTT. Protein sequence: CAGSLEGPGVNTEAFF. Combining the CDR3 with reference TRBV5-1 and TRBJ1-1 gives the whole variable domain KAGVTQTPRYLIKTRGQQVTLSCSPISGHRSVSWYQQTPGQGLQFLFEYFSETQRNKGNFPGRFSGRQFSNSRSEMNVSTLELGDSALYLCAGSLEGPGVNTEAFFGQGTRLTVV.

This clonotype is classed as medium-sized (0.01 to 0.1%). This chain connects TRBV7-8 to TRBJ2-1, with TRBD2 matching over 9 bases. CDR3 length: 19 amino acids. V gave up 3 bases and J gave up 4 bases; unmatched junction bases: 16. Germline values: CDR1 SGHVS, CDR2 FQNEAQ. CDR3 residues: CASSLREGEYVGVYNEQFF. CDR3 DNA sequence: TGTGCCAGCAGCTTGCGGGAGGGCGAGTATGTGGGAGTTTACAATGAGCAGTTCTTC.